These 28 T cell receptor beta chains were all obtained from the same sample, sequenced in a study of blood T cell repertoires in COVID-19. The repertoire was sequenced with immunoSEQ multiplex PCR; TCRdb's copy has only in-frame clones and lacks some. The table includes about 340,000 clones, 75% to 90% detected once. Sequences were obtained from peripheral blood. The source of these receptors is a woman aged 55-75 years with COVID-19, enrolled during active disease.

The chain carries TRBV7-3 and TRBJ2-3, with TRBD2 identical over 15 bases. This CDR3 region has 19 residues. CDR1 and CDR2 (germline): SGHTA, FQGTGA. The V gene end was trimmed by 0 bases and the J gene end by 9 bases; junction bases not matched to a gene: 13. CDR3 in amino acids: CASSLTLRGLAGGNRTQYF. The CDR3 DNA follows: TGTGCCAGCAGCTTAACCCTCCGGGGACTAGCGGGGGGCAACCGCACGCAGTATTTT.

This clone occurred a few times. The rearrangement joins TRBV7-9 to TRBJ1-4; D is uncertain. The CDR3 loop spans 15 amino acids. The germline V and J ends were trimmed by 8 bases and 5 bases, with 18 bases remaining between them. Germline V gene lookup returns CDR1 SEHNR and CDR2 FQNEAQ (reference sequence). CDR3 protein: CASSRGGNGNEKLFF. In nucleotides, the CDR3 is TGTGCCAGCTCCCGAGGTGGCAACGGGAATGAAAAACTGTTTTTT.

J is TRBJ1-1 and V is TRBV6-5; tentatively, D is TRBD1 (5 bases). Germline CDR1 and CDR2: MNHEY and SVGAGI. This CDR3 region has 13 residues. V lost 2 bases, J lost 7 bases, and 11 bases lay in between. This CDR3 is CASSYVIDSEAFF. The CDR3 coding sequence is TGTGCCAGCAGTTACGTGATCGACAGTGAAGCTTTCTTT.

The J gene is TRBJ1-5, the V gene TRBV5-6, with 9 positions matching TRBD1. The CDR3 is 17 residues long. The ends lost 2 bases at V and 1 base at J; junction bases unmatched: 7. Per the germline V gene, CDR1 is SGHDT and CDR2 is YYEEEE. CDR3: CASSFRQGDLSNQPQHF. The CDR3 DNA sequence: TGTGCCAGCAGCTTTAGACAGGGGGACCTAAGCAATCAGCCCCAGCATTTT.

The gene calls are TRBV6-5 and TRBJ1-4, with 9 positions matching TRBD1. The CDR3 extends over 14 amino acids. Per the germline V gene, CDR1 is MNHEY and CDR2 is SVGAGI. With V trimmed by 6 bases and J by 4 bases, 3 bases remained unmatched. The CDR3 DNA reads TGTGCCAGCAGCGACAGGGGGGTTAATGAAAAACTGTTTTTT. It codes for CASSDRGVNEKLFF.

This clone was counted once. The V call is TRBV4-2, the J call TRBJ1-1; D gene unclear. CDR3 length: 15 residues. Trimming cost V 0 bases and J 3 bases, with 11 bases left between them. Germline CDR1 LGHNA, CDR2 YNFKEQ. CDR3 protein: CASSQDLGSDTEAFF. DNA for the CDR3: TGTGCCAGCAGCCAAGATTTGGGCTCGGACACTGAAGCTTTCTTT.

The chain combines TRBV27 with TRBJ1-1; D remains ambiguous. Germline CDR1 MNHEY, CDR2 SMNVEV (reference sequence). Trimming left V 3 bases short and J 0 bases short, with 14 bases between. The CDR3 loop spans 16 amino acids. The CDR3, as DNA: TGTGCCAGCAGTTTGGGCAGATCATTAATGAACACTGAAGCTTTCTTT. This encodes CASSLGRSLMNTEAFF.

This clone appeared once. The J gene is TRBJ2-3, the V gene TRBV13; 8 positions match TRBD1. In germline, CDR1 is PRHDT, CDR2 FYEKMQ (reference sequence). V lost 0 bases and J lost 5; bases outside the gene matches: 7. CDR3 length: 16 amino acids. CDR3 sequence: CASSLGLDRVVDTQYF. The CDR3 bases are TGTGCCAGCAGCTTAGGCCTGGACAGGGTGGTAGATACGCAGTATTTT.

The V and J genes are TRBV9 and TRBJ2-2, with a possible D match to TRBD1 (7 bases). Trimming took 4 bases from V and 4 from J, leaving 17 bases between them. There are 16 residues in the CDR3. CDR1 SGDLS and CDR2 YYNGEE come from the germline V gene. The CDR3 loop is CASSLVGGQLTGELFF. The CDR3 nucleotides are TGTGCCAGCAGCTTAGTGGGGGGACAGCTCACCGGGGAGCTGTTTTTT.

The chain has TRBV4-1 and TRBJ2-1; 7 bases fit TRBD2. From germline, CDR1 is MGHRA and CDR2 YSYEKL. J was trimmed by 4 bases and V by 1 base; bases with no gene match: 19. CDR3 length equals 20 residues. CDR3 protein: CASSQGRDGFGAGPYNEQFF. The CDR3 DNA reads TGCGCCAGCAGCCAAGGGCGGGACGGGTTCGGAGCGGGGCCGTACAATGAGCAGTTCTTC.

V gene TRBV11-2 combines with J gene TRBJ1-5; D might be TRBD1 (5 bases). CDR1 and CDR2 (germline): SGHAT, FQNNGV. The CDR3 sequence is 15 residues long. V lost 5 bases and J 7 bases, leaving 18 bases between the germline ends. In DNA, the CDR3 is TGTGCCAGCAGCCAGGGTGGGGGAAGCGGGCAGCCCCAGCATTTT. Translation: CASSQGGGSGQPQHF.

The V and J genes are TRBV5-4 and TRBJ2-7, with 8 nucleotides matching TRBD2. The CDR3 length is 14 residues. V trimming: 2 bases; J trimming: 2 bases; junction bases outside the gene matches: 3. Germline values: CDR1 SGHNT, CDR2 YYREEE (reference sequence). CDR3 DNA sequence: TGTGCCAGCAGCTTAACTAGCGGTGCCTACGAGCAGTACTTC. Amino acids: CASSLTSGAYEQYF.

The CDR3 coding sequence is TGCGCCAGCAGCCCCGGACTGGGTGTAGTGACCCAGTACTTC. Its translation is CASSPGLGVVTQYF. This rearrangement joins TRBV4-1 to TRBJ2-5, with D perhaps TRBD2 (5 bases). Germline CDR1 reads MGHRA; CDR2 reads YSYEKL. This CDR3 is 14 amino acids long. V gave up 4 bases and J gave up 7 bases, with 16 bases separating them.

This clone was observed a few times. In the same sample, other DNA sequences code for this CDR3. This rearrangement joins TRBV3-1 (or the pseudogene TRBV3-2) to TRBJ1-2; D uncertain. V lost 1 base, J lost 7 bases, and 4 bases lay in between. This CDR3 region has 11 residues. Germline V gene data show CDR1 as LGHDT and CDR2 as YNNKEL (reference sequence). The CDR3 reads CASSQGGGYTF. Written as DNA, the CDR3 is TGTGCCAGCAGCCAAGGAGGTGGCTACACCTTC.

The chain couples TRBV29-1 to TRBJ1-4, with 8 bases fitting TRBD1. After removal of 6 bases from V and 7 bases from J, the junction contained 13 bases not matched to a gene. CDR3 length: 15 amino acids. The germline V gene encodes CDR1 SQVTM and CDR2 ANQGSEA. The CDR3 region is CSVTYWTGMGEKLFF. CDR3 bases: TGCAGCGTCACATATTGGACAGGGATGGGTGAAAAACTGTTTTTT.

The CDR3 DNA follows: TGCAGCGTTGGGGGACTAGCGGTAAGCACAGATACGCAGTATTTT. Translation gives CSVGGLAVSTDTQYF. The rearrangement links TRBV29-1 to TRBJ2-3; 11 bases fit TRBD2. The ends lost 4 bases at V and 0 bases at J; junction bases unmatched: 3. Per germline, CDR1 SQVTM and CDR2 ANQGSEA. The CDR3 spans 15 residues.

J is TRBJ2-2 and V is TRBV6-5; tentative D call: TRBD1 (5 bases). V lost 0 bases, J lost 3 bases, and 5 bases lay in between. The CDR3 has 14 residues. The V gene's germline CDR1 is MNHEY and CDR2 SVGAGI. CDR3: CASSYSGDTGELFF. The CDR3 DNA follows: TGTGCCAGCAGTTACTCAGGGGACACCGGGGAGCTGTTTTTT.

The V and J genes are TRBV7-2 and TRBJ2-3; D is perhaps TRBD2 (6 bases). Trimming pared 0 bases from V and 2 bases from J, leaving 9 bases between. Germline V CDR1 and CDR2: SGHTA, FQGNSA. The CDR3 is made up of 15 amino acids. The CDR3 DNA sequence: TGTGCCAGCAGCTTAGCGGGAGGAAACACAGATACGCAGTATTTT. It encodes CASSLAGGNTDTQYF.

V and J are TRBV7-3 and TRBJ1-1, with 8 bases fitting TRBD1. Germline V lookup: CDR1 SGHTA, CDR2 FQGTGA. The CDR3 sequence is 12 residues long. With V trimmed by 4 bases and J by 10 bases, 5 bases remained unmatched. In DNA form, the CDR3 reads TGTGCCAGCAGCTCGGACAGGGTGGTAGCTTTCTTT. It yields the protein CASSSDRVVAFF.

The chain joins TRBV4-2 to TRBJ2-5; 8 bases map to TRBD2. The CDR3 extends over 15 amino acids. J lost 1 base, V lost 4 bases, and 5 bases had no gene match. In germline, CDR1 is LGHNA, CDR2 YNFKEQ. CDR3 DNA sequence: TGTGCCAGCAGCCGTTTTAGCGGGGTCCAAGAGACCCAGTACTTC. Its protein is CASSRFSGVQETQYF.

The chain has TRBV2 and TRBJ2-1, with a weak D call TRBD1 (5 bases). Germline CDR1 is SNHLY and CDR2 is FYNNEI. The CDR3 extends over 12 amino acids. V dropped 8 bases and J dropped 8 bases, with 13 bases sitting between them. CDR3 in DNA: TGTGCCAGCCTAAAAGGGGAATATGAGCAGTTCTTC. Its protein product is CASLKGEYEQFF. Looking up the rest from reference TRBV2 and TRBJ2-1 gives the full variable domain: EPEVTQTPSHQVTQMGQEVILRCVPISNHLYFYWYRQILGQKVEFLVSFYNNEISEKSEIFDDQFSVERPDGSNFTLKIRSTKLEDSAMYFCASLKGEYEQFFGPGTRLTVL.

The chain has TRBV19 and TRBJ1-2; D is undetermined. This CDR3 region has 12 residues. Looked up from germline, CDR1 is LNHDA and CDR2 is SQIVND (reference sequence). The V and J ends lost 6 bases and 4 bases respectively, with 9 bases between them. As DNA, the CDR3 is TGTGCCAGTAGCATTGGGCCCTATGGCTACACCTTC. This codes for CASSIGPYGYTF.

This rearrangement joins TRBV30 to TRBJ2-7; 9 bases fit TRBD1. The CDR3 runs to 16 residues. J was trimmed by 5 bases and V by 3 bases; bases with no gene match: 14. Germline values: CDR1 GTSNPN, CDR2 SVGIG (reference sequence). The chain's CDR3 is CAWRGGRTGVGDEQYF. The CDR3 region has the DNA TGTGCCTGGAGAGGGGGAAGGACAGGGGTAGGGGACGAGCAGTACTTC.

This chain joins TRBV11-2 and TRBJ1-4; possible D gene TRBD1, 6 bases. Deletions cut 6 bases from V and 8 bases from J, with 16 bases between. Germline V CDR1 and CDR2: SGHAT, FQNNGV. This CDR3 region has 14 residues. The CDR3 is CASRPIPGQEKLFF. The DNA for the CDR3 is TGTGCCAGCAGGCCAATACCGGGACAAGAAAAACTGTTTTTT.

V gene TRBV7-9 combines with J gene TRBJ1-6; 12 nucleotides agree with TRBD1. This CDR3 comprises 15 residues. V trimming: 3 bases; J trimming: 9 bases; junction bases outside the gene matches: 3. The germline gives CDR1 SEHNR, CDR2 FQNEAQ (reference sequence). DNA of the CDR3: TGTGCCAGCAGCTTGGGACAGGGGGCGAGTTCACCCCTCCACTTT. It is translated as CASSLGQGASSPLHF.

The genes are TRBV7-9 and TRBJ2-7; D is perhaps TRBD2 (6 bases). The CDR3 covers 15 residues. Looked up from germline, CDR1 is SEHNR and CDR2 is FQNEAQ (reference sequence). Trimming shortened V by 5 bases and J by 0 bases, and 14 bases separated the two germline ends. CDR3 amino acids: CASSDPGLSSYEQYF. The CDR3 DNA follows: TGTGCCAGCAGCGATCCGGGACTGAGCTCCTACGAGCAGTACTTC.

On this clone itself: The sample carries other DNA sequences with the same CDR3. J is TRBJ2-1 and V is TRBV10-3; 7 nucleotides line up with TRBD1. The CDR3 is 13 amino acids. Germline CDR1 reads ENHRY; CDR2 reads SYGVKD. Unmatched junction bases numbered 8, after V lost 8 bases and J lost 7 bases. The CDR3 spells CAISNRGENEQFF. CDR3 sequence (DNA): TGTGCCATCTCAAACAGGGGTGAGAATGAGCAGTTCTTC.

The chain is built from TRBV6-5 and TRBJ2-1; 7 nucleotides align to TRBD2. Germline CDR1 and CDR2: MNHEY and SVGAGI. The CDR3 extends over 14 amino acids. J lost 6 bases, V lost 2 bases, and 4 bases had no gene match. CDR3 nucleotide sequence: TGTGCCAGCAGTTACGGCCCGGGGGGCAATGAGCAGTTCTTC. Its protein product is CASSYGPGGNEQFF.